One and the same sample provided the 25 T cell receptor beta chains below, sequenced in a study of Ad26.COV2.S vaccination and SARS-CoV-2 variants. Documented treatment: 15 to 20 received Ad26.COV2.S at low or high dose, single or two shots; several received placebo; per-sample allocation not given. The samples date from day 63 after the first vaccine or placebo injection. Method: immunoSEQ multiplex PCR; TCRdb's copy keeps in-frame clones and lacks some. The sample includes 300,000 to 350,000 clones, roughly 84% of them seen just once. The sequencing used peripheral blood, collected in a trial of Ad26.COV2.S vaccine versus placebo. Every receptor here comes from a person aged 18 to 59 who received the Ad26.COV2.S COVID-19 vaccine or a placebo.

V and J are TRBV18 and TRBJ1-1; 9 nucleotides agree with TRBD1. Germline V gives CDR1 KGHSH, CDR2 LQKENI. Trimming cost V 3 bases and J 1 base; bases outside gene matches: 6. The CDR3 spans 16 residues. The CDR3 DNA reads TGTGCCAGCTCACCCCCGACAGGGGGATCGAACACTGAAGCTTTCTTT. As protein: CASSPPTGGSNTEAFF.

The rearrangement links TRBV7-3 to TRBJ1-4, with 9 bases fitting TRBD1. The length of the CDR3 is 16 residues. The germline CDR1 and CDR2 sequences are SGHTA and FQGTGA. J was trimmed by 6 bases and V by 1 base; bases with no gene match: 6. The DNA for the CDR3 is TGTGCCAGCAGCTTAAACGGCTGGGACAGGGATGAAAAACTGTTTTTT. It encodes CASSLNGWDRDEKLFF.

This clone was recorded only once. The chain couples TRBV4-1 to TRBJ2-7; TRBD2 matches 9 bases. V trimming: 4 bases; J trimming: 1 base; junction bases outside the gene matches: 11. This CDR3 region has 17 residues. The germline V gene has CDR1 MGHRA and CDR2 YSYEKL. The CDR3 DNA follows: TGCGCCAGCAGCCGGTTCCTAAGCGGGGGGCCTTCCTACGAGCAGTACTTC. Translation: CASSRFLSGGPSYEQYF.

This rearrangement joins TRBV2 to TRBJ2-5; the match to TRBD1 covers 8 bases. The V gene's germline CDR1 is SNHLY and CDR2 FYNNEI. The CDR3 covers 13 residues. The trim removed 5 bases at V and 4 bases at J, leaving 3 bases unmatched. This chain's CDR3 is CASSWTGPETQYF. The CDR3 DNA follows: TGTGCCAGCAGTTGGACAGGGCCAGAGACCCAGTACTTC.

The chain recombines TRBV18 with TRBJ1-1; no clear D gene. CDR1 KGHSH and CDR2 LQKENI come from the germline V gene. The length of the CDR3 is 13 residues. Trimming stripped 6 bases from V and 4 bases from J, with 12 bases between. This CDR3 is CASSGPSSTEAFF. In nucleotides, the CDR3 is TGTGCCAGCTCTGGACCATCTAGCACTGAAGCTTTCTTT. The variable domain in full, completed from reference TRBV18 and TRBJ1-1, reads NAGVMQNPRHLVRRRGQEARLRCSPMKGHSHVYWYRQLPEEGLKFMVYLQKENIIDESGMPKERFSAEFPKEGPSILRIQQVVRGDSAAYFCASSGPSSTEAFFGQGTRLTVV.

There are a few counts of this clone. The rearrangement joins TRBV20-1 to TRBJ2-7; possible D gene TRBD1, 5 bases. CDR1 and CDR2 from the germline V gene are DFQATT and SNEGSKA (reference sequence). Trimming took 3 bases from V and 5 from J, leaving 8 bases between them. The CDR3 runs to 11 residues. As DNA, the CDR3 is TGCAGTGCTAGGGGGCAGGACGAGCAGTACTTC. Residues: CSARGQDEQYF.

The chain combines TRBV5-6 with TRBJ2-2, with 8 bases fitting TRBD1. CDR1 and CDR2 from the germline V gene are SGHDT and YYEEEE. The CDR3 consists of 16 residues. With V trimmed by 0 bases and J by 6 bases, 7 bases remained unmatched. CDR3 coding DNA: TGTGCCAGCAGCTTGGGGACAGGGTCTAAGGCCGGGGAGCTGTTTTTT. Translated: CASSLGTGSKAGELFF.

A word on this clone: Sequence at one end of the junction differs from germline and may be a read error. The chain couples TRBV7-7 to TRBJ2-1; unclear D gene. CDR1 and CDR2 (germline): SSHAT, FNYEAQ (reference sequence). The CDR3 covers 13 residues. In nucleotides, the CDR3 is TGTGCTAGCAGCTTAGGAGCCTACAATGAGCAGTTCTTC. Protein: CASSLGAYNEQFF.

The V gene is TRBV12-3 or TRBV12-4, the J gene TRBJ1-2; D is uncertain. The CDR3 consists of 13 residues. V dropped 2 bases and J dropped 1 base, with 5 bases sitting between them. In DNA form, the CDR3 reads TGTGCCAGCAGTTTAAAGAGTAACTATGGCTACACCTTC. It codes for CASSLKSNYGYTF.

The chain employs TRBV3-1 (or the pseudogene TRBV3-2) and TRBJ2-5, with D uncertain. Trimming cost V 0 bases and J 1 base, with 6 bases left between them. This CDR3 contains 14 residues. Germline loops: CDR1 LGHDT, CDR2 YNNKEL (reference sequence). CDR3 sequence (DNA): TGTGCCAGCAGCCAAGAAGCCATCCAAGAGACCCAGTACTTC. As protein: CASSQEAIQETQYF.

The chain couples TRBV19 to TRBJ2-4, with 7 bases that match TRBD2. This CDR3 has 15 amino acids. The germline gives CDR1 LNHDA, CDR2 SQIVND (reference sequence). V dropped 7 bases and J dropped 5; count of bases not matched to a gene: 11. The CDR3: CASTRRGGGQNIQYF. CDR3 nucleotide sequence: TGTGCCAGTACCCGCCGGGGCGGGGGACAAAACATTCAGTACTTC.

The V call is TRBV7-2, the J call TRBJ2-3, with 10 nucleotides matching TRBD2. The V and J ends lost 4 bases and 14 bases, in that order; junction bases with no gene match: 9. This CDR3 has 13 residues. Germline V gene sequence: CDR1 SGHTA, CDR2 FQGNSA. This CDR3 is CASSSILAGVMYF. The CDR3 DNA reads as TGTGCCAGCAGCTCTATCCTAGCGGGGGTGATGTATTTT.

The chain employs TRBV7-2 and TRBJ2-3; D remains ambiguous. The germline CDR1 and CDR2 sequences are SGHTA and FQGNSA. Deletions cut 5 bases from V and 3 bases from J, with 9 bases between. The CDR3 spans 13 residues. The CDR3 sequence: CASSRDRTDTQYF. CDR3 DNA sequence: TGTGCCAGCAGCCGAGACCGTACAGATACGCAGTATTTT. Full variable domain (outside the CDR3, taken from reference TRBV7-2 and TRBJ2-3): GAGVSQSPSNKVTEKGKDVELRCDPISGHTALYWYRQSLGQGLEFLIYFQGNSAPDKSGLPSDRFSAERTGGSVSTLTIQRTQQEDSAVYLCASSRDRTDTQYFGPGTRLTVL.

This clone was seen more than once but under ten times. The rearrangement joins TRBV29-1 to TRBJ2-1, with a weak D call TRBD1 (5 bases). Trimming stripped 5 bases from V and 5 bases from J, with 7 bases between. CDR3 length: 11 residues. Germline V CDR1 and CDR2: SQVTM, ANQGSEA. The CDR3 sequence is CSVQGHNEQFF. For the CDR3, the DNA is TGCAGCGTTCAGGGCCACAATGAGCAGTTCTTC.

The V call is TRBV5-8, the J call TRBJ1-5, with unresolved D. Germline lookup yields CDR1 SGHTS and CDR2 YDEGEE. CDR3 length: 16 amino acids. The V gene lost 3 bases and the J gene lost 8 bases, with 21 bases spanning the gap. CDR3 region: CASSSSFLAVMEPQHF. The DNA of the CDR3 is TGTGCCAGCAGCTCCTCATTTTTAGCGGTTATGGAGCCCCAGCATTTT.

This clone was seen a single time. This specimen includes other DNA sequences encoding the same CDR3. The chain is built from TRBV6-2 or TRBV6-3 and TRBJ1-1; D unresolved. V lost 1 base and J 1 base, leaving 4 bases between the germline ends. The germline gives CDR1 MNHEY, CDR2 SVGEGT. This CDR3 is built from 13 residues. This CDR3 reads CASSYLRNTEAFF. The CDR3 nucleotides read TGTGCCAGCAGTTACTTAAGGAACACTGAAGCTTTCTTT.

The CDR3 spells CASSVGKGAGNTIYF. DNA of the CDR3: TGTGCCAGCAGCGTAGGGAAGGGGGCAGGAAACACCATATATTTT. The V and J genes are TRBV9 and TRBJ1-3; 7 nucleotides agree with TRBD1. CDR3 size: 15 residues. CDR1 SGDLS and CDR2 YYNGEE come from the germline V gene. Germline trimming cut 0 bases from V and 4 bases from J; bases unmatched to any gene: 4.

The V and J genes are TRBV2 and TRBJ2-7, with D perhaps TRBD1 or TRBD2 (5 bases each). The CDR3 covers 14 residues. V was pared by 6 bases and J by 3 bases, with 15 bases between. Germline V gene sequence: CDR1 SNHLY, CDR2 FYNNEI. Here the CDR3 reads CASRSGPRIYEQYF. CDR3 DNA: TGTGCCAGCAGGTCGGGACCCAGGATCTACGAGCAGTACTTC.

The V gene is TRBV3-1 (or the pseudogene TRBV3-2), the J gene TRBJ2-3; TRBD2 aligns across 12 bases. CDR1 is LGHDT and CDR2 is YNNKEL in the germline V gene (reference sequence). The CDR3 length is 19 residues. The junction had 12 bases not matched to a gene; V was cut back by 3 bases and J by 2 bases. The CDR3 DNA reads TGTGCCAGCAGCCAGCTAGCGGGGGGGCTTCGGAAGATCACAGATACGCAGTATTTT. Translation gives CASSQLAGGLRKITDTQYF.

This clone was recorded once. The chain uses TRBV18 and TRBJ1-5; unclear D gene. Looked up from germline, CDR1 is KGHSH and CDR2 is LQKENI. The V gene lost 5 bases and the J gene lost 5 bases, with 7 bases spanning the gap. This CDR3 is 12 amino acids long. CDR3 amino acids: CASSASDQPQHF. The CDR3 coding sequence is TGTGCCAGCTCAGCGAGTGATCAGCCCCAGCATTTT. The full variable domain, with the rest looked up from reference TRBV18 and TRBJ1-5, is NAGVMQNPRHLVRRRGQEARLRCSPMKGHSHVYWYRQLPEEGLKFMVYLQKENIIDESGMPKERFSAEFPKEGPSILRIQQVVRGDSAAYFCASSASDQPQHFGDGTRLSIL.

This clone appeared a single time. The CDR3 nucleotides read TGTGCCAGTAGCCCGGGAAGGCGACAGGACTACGAGCAGTACTTC. It specifies CASSPGRRQDYEQYF. This chain uses TRBV19 with TRBJ2-7; D perhaps matches TRBD1 (6 bases). Germline V CDR1 and CDR2: LNHDA, SQIVND (reference sequence). CDR3 length equals 15 residues. V lost 6 bases, J lost 3 bases, and 18 bases lay in between.

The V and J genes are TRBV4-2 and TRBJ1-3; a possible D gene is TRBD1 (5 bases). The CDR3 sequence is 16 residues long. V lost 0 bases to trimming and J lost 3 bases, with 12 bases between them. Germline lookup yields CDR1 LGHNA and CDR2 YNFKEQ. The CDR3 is CASSQERGPDGNTIYF. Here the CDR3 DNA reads TGTGCCAGCAGCCAAGAGAGGGGACCTGATGGAAACACCATATATTTT.

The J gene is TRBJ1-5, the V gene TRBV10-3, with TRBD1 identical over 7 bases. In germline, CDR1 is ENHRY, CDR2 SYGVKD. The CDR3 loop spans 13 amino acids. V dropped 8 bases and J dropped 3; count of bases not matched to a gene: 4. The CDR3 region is CAIGTVDNQPQHF. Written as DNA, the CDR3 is TGTGCCATCGGGACAGTCGACAATCAGCCCCAGCATTTT.

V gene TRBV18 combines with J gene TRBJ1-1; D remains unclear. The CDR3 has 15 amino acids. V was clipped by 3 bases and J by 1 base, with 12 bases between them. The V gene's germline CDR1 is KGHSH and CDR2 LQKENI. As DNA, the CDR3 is TGTGCCAGCTCACCGGCAGGAGATAGGAACACTGAAGCTTTCTTT. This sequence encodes CASSPAGDRNTEAFF.

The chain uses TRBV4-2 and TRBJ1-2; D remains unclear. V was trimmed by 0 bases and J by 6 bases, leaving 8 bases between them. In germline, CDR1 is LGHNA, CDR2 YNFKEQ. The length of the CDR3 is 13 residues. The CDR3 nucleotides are TGTGCCAGCAGCCAAGAGGTGGGAAATGGCTACACCTTC. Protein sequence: CASSQEVGNGYTF.